Listed below are T cell receptor beta chains from one sample, sequenced in a study of T-cell memory formation after mild COVID-19. TCRdb re-analysed the 5' RACE reads in MiXCR, keeping a single row per CDR3 protein. The sample holds 190,000 or so distinct CDR3 sequences, 20% to 25% seen once. Sequences were obtained from PBMCs or a T cell subset sorted from them (not recorded which). The receptors originated from an adult woman who had mild COVID-19 (a few samples of this study predate the infection). Cell type and time point are not known. The CDR3 runs from the conserved cysteine through the conserved F or W. The order of the fields is J gene, V gene, clone size, CDR3 protein. Clone size is stated in some rows and not others, as once, few, many or a class when expanded.

TRBJ2-1 | TRBV9 | NA | CASSVGAGPALEQFF
TRBJ2-7 | TRBV7-2 | many | CASSSWTSAYEQYF
TRBJ2-1 | TRBV7-8 | few | CASSLSMTDDEQFF
TRBJ1-1 | TRBV15 | few | CATSKDSLNTEAFF
TRBJ2-2 | TRBV10-2 | few | CASSDRVTGELFF
TRBJ1-2 | TRBV7-9 | NA | CASSEGLVSHGYTF
TRBJ2-1 | TRBV12-3/TRBV12-4 | once | CASSSPGQGANEQFF
TRBJ2-7 | TRBV24-1 | once | CATSVGAGPYEQYF
TRBJ1-5 | TRBV5-1 | NA | CASSLGQGINQPQHF
TRBJ1-2 | TRBV7-9 | NA | CASSLAGEEGYTF
TRBJ2-1 | TRBV7-7 | once | CASSPGPTDEQFF
TRBJ1-5 | TRBV6-1 | few | CASSEIQPQHF
TRBJ2-5 | TRBV4-3 | few | CASGTSEVQYF
TRBJ2-7 | TRBV6-1 | NA | CASSGVGTGVYEQYF
TRBJ1-2 | TRBV7-9 | NA | CASSLVHRYGYTF
TRBJ1-4 | TRBV7-9 | few | CASSSPGGHEKLFF
TRBJ2-1 | TRBV7-9 | NA | CASSSSLAGVENEQFF
TRBJ2-5 | TRBV5-1 | NA | CASSLATSGVQETQYF
TRBJ2-5 | TRBV20-1 | NA | CSARNRDRQETQYF
TRBJ2-3 | TRBV29-1 | few | CSVLPEDRDAGTDTQYF
TRBJ2-7 | TRBV12-3/TRBV12-4 | NA | CASRSTGDRYPTIQYF
TRBJ2-7 | TRBV15 | few | CATTGHSYEQYF
TRBJ2-7 | TRBV18 | few | CASSPPIHYEQYF
TRBJ2-2 | TRBV9 | few | CVSSVDPAEGFNTGELFF
TRBJ2-7 | TRBV20-1 | NA | CSARDPGPHYEQYF
TRBJ1-3 | TRBV29-1 | NA | CSVEDREGAGNTIYF
TRBJ2-1 | TRBV29-1 | few | CSVEVGQGSYNEQFF
TRBJ2-2 | TRBV5-6 | few | CASSETGAGELFF
TRBJ2-2 | TRBV12-3/TRBV12-4 | NA | CASSPLGLTGELFF
TRBJ2-1 | TRBV6-2/TRBV6-3 | few | CASSYITSGSREQFF
TRBJ2-7 | TRBV5-4 | NA | CASSMPGEQYF
TRBJ2-1 | TRBV9 | few | CASSVGGASYNEQFF
TRBJ2-2 | TRBV5-1 | NA | CASSSKPGQGAFLGELFF
TRBJ1-1 | TRBV11-3 | few | CASSPGGELNTEAFF
TRBJ2-1 | TRBV7-6 | NA | CASSLAGTGHNEQFF
TRBJ1-2 | TRBV5-1 | few | CASSRDGTPNYGYTF
TRBJ2-3 | TRBV10-3 | few | CAISESGQGSTDTQYF
TRBJ2-1 | TRBV2 | few | CASGGTHFSYNEQFF
TRBJ1-2 | TRBV5-1 | NA | CASSLDSAGYTF
TRBJ1-5 | TRBV6-1 | few | CASSEWRDTYQPQHF
TRBJ2-7 | TRBV7-6 | NA | CASSLGAGGEQYF
TRBJ2-7 | TRBV15 | NA | CATSRVPQSYEQYF
TRBJ2-7 | TRBV6-2/TRBV6-3 | few | CASSSLWGTEASYEQYF
TRBJ1-2 | TRBV24-1 | few | CATSDLQGRGYTF
TRBJ2-5 | TRBV27 | NA | CASSPGTGGASETQYF
TRBJ2-1 | TRBV5-6 | few | CASSYRAPNEQFF
TRBJ2-3 | TRBV25-1 | NA | CASTSGAGTDTQYF
TRBJ2-1 | TRBV29-1 | NA | CSVEPGDNEQFF
TRBJ2-1 | TRBV7-9 | NA | CASSLGQGIQGGFF
TRBJ2-1 | TRBV19 | NA | CASTIAAYYNEQFF
TRBJ2-3 | TRBV4-3 | NA | CASSLLDGQGARKGTDTQYF
TRBJ2-7 | TRBV29-1 | few | CSAVDRGNYEQYF
TRBJ2-1 | TRBV2 | NA | CASSYPGLGGVNEQFF
TRBJ1-1 | TRBV6-5 | NA | CASSYSIVLSPITEAFF
TRBJ2-7 | TRBV9 | NA | CASSVGTVSYEQYF
TRBJ2-3 | TRBV4-3 | few | CASSHTGYGTPDTQYF
TRBJ2-2 | TRBV19 | few | CASSPLQMGAGELFF
TRBJ1-1 | TRBV4-1 | few | CASSQDIWGGTEAFF
TRBJ1-1 | TRBV4-1 | NA | CASSHPGQVTEAFF
TRBJ2-2 | TRBV5-1 | few | CASSQGHLLNTVELFF